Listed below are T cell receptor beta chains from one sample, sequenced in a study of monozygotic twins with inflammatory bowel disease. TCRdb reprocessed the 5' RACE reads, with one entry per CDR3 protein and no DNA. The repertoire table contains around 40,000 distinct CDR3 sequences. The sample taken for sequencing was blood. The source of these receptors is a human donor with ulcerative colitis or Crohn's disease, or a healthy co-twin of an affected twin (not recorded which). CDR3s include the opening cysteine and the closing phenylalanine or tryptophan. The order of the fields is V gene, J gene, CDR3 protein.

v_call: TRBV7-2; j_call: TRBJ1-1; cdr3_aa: CASSHTPGQGFNTEAFF
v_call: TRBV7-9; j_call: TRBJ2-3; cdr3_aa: CASSGTSGGPLTDTQYF
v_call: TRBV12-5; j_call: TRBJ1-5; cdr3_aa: CASGSQTGRGQPQHF
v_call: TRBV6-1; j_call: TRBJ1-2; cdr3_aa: CASTPGAGGGGYTF
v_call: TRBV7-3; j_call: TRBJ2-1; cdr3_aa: CASSLGGERGNEQFF
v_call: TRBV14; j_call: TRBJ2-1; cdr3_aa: CASSARLALYNEQFF
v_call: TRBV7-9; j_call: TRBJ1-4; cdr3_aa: CASSLTATNEKLFF
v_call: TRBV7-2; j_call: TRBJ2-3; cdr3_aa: CASSLGTDTQYF
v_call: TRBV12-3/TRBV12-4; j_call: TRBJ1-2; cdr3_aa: CASSKLGTGNYYGYTF
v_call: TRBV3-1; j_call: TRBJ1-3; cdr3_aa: CASSRDQRLPKNTIYF
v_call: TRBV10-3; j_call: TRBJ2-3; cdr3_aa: CAISGTSGAYTDTQYF
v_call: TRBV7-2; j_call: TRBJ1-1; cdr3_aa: CASSVAGTGGVGAFF
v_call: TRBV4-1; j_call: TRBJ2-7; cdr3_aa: CASTLDGQGRVAEQYF
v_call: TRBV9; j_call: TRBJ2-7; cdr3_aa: CASSPWTEPYEQYF
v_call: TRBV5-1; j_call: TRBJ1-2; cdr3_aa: CASSPRTGGGYTF